This record concerns one T cell receptor (beta chain) sequence. It has no known antigen specificity. One base away there is no much larger clone; base qualities are not given. The data stem from a study of T cell responses to AZD1222 COVID-19 vaccine (dated by TCRdb to the early 2020s). Context from the whole study: AZD1222 recipients given second doses at about 4 weeks or at about 12 weeks were pooled, since spike-specific TCR depth and breadth were not found to differ between the two schedules. TCR sequencing was performed for 230 to 250 trial participants, of whom around 200 were given two doses of AZD1222 and approximately 25 were given two doses of MenACWY control vaccine. Trial participants were enrolled by age into 18-55, 56-69 and 70-plus year subgroups, with roughly 160, 29 and 62 TCR-sequenced participants respectively.

This specimen's time point label, interpreted: baseline before first vaccination. The vaccinee samples were drawn from two UK trials, COV001 and COV002, one of which was a single-blind randomized controlled phase 2/3 trial testing AZD1222 (ChAdOx1 nCoV-19) in healthy adults. Trial participant PBMC samples were collected at day 0 and day 28 after the second dose for TCRbeta chain sequencing. The CDR3 regions of human TCRbeta chains were analyzed by immunosequencing. Concerning the study's data processing: Repertoire TCRs were matched against a reference library of SARS-CoV-2-specific TCRs generated with the MIRA antigen-specificity platform. Breadth meant the fraction of unique TCRs that were SARS-CoV-2-associated, whereas depth meant the fraction of total T cells that were SARS-CoV-2-associated. Using the MIRA data, each spike-specific TCR was assigned both to the spike region to which the TCR was reactive and to a CD4 or CD8 class. Log10-transformed breadth and depth values were compared by one-way ANOVA with Sidak's multiple comparisons tests. TCRdb's version of the immuneACCESS table is confined to in-frame rearrangements and falls short of the full clone set. An unresolved V gene accounts for under half of the shortfall where checked; the remainder is of unknown origin. V, J and clone size are those of that table, while D and trimming were read from the DNA. For this sample the table gives 120,000 or so clones, of which 70% to 90% were detected only once. Under 2% of the sample is in the top ten clones.

Between the V and J ends, shortened by 9 bases and 4 bases respectively, the junction contains 10 bases. CDR1 and CDR2 (LNHDA, SQIVND) derive from the germline V gene (reference sequence). The CDR3 sequence holds 12 residues, the cysteine and phenylalanine included. Only CDR3 DNA remains: 36 bases, in frame from the first base. The full study reports these points: Reportedly, almost half of the unique spike-specific TCRs recognized epitopes lying outside the regions that are mutated in the B.1.351 and B.1.1.7 variants. After two AZD1222 doses, spike-specific TCR breadth and depth were significantly higher than at day 0 and than in MenACWY recipients. The vaccine-associated CD4 TCRs covered the entire spike protein, and the dominant responses fell in regions 160-218 and 743-854. Conclusions about previously exposed vaccinees are limited, since just five or six AZD1222 recipients were seropositive for SARS-CoV-2 at baseline. In the small 56-69-year group, the increase in depth fell short of significance, most likely because of low power. Because no samples from the day 14 peak response were available, repertoires could be characterized only after the peak T cell response. Participants were mostly white British, with more females than males. The authors suggested clonal diversity may have been underestimated.

Specimen: peripheral blood, collected on day 0 of AZD1222 vaccination. The source of this sequence is an adult in good health. The chain employs TRBV19 and TRBJ2-1; TRBD2 might be the D gene, on 6 matching bases. The nucleotide sequence is TGTGCCAGCACGGGACTGTACAATGAGCAGTTCTTC. Its protein reads: CASTGLYNEQFF.